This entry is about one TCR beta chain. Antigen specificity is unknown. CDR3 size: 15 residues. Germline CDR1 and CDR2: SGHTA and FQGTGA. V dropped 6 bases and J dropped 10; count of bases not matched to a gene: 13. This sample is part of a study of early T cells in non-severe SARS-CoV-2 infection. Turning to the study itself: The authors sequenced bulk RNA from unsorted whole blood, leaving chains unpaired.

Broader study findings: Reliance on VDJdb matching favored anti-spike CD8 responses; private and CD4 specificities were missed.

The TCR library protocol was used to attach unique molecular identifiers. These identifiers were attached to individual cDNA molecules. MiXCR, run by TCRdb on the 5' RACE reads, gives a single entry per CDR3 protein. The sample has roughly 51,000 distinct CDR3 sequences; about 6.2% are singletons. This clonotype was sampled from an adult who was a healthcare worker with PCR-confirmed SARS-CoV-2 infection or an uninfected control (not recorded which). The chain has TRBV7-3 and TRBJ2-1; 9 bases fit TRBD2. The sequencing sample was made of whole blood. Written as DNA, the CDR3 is TGTGCCAGCAGTTCAGGTCGACTAGCGGACGGGGAGCAGTTCTTC. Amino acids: CASSSGRLADGEQFF.